This T cell receptor beta chain was identified in a study of cytotoxic CD8 clonotypes in ibrutinib-treated CLL. Background on the study: The response samples were taken once patients had been treated for a median of roughly 12 months, range 6 to 36.

Investigators sought sequencing depths of between 1 in 200,000 and 1 in 1 million T cells. Data came from immunoSEQ multiplex PCR; TCRdb stores just in-frame clones and leaves some out. The sample has over 250,000 clones; approximately 79% are singletons. The ends were cut back, 0 bases at V and 4 bases at J, with 12 bases in the middle. The CDR3 has 15 residues. This TCR was recovered from a human donor with chronic lymphocytic leukemia. Source: PBMCs, taken at disease progression, from a patient treated with ibrutinib. This chain connects TRBV23-1 to TRBJ2-5; a weak D match, TRBD2 (5 bases). TRBV23-1 is noted as an ORF with a role that remains uncertain. This chain's CDR3 is CASSQSGQSGETQYF. The CDR3 DNA sequence: TGCGCCAGCAGTCAATCTGGCCAGAGCGGAGAGACCCAGTACTTC.